The rows below give T cell receptor beta chains drawn from one sample of a study of cytomegalovirus exposure and HLA in healthy donors. TCRdb keeps only in-frame clones here, not all; method: immunoSEQ multiplex PCR. The sample includes some 160,000 clones, under 80% of them seen just once. Sequenced sample: PBMCs. Every receptor here comes from a woman aged 25 to 45 in good health and CMV-seronegative. CDR3s include the opening cysteine and the closing phenylalanine or tryptophan. Each record gives: clone size, D gene, J gene, V gene, CDR3 DNA, CDR3 protein. D genes are given only for firm matches. Clone size is given for some rows only: seen once, a few or many times, or a class if the clone is expanded.

>-|TRBD1|TRBJ1-2|TRBV6-1
TGTGCCAGCAGTTCGGGACAGCGCTTTAACTATGGCTACACCTTC
CASSSGQRFNYGYTF
>-|-|TRBJ2-1|TRBV18
TGTGCCAGCTCACCCCTCACGGTCAATGAGCAGTTCTTC
CASSPLTVNEQFF
>-|-|TRBJ1-1|TRBV12-5
TGTGCTAGTGGCCCCGGGGGTACGAACACTGAAGCTTTCTTT
CASGPGGTNTEAFF
>-|TRBD1|TRBJ1-5|TRBV5-1
TGCGCCAGCAGCTACGGGACAGGGGATCAGCCCCAGCATTTT
CASSYGTGDQPQHF
>-|TRBD1|TRBJ1-1|TRBV2
TGTGCCACCCATTCCAGGACAGGGGGCACTGAAGCTTTCTTT
CATHSRTGGTEAFF
>-|-|TRBJ1-5|TRBV7-2
TGTGCCAGCAGCTTAGCTTGGACACCTAAACAGCCCCAGCATTTT
CASSLAWTPKQPQHF
>-|-|TRBJ2-1|TRBV4-1
TGCGCCAGCAGCCAAGATTTGGGGAGCGTCGGGTTCTTC
CASSQDLGSVGFF
>-|-|TRBJ2-7|TRBV5-1
TGCGCCAGCAGCTTGGTCCAGGGTTCCTACGAGCAGTACTTC
CASSLVQGSYEQYF
>-|TRBD1|TRBJ2-5|TRBV6-5
TGTGCCAGCGTGGCGGTGGGACAGGGTCAAGAGACCCAGTACTTC
CASVAVGQGQETQYF
>-|TRBD2|TRBJ2-3|TRBV5-1
TGCGCCAGCAGCACTAGCGGGGATGATACGCAGTATTTT
CASSTSGDDTQYF
>-|-|TRBJ2-7|TRBV6-5
TGTGCCAGCAGTTACTCGACGGGACACTCCTACGAGCAGTACTTC
CASSYSTGHSYEQYF
>few|-|TRBJ2-2|TRBV5-4
TGTGCCAGCAGCTTGGACGGGTACACCGGGGAGCTGTTTTTT
CASSLDGYTGELFF
>-|TRBD1|TRBJ1-2|TRBV6-5
TGTGCCAGCACCATGGACAGGAACTATGGCTACACCTTC
CASTMDRNYGYTF
>-|-|TRBJ1-4|TRBV18
TGTGCCAGCTCACCAGCCGCGACAGCAACTAATGAAAAACTGTTTTTT
CASSPAATATNEKLFF
>-|-|TRBJ2-3|TRBV28
TGTGGAGCTCAGGGCTCCGGGCACAGTTACGATACGCAGTATTTT
CGAQGSGHSYDTQYF
>-|-|TRBJ2-3|TRBV5-1
TGCGCCAGCAGCCCCATCCCCACAGATACGCAGTATTTT
CASSPIPTDTQYF
>-|-|TRBJ2-7|TRBV29-1
TGCAGCGTGGAAGGCCCAAACGAGCAGTACTTC
CSVEGPNEQYF
>-|-|TRBJ1-2|TRBV6-1
TGTGCCAGCAGTGAAAGTTGGGGAGGGTATGGCTACACCTTC
CASSESWGGYGYTF
>-|TRBD1|TRBJ1-3|TRBV13
TGTGCCAGCAGCTATCGGACAGGGGGGCCACCGTCTGGAAACACCATATATTTT
CASSYRTGGPPSGNTIYF
>-|-|TRBJ2-7|TRBV14
TGTGCCAGCAGCCAAGACAGGTTCTCCTACGAGCAGTACTTC
CASSQDRFSYEQYF
>-|TRBD2|TRBJ2-2|TRBV6-6
TGTGCCAGCAGTAAAAGCGGGACTTCCAACACCGGGGAGCTGTTTTTT
CASSKSGTSNTGELFF
>-|-|TRBJ1-1|TRBV5-6
TGTGCCAGCAGCGCCGCCCTGACAGGCATGAACACTGAAGCTTTCTTT
CASSAALTGMNTEAFF
>-|TRBD2|TRBJ2-3|TRBV2
TGTGCCAGCAGTGAAAGGGAGGGGCGGGAGGGGGGTACGCAGTATTTT
CASSEREGREGGTQYF
>-|-|TRBJ2-7|TRBV7-9
TGTGCCAGCAGCCCCTGGGGACACGACATCTACGAGCAGTACTTC
CASSPWGHDIYEQYF
>-|-|TRBJ2-7|TRBV4-2
TGTGCCAGCAGCCAAATTGGGACTCCCCATTCATACGAGCAGTACTTC
CASSQIGTPHSYEQYF
>few|-|TRBJ2-6|TRBV4-1
TGCGCCAGCAGCCGTACTTGGGGCGATACCTCTGGGGCCAACGTCCTGACTTTC
CASSRTWGDTSGANVLTF
>-|-|TRBJ2-5|TRBV21-1
TGTGCCAGCAGCATCTTAAGACAGGGGGTCATGGAGACCCAGTACTTC
CASSILRQGVMETQYF
>-|-|TRBJ1-2|TRBV5-5
TGTGCCAGCACCATAGATCCCGGGAGTTATGGCTACACCTTC
CASTIDPGSYGYTF
>-|TRBD1|TRBJ1-2|TRBV11-2
TGTGCCAGCCGGGACAGCCAACTCTATGGCTACACCTTC
CASRDSQLYGYTF
>-|-|TRBJ2-1|TRBV9
TGTGCCAGCCGCGGCGGGTCTTTATTAAGCTCCTACAATGAGCAGTTCTTC
CASRGGSLLSSYNEQFF
>-|-|TRBJ1-1|TRBV5-1
TGCGCCAGCAGCTACGGACCGACTACGAACACTGAAGCTTTCTTT
CASSYGPTTNTEAFF
>-|-|TRBJ1-4|TRBV4-1
TGCGCCAGCAGCCAAGCGGGGGAGATTGAAAAACTGTTTTTT
CASSQAGEIEKLFF
>-|TRBD2|TRBJ2-1|TRBV9
TGTGCCAGCAGCGTAGGACTAGCGGGGCTCTATGAGCAGTTCTTC
CASSVGLAGLYEQFF
>-|-|TRBJ1-2|TRBV18
TGTGCCAGCTCACCCGGGGATAACTATGGCTACACCTTC
CASSPGDNYGYTF
>-|-|TRBJ1-1|TRBV5-5
TGTGCCAGCAGCCCTATTGACACTGAAGCTTTCTTT
CASSPIDTEAFF
>-|-|TRBJ1-2|TRBV29-1
TGCAGCGTTGAAGATCCGACAGTACCTAACTATGGCTACACCTTC
CSVEDPTVPNYGYTF
>few|TRBD2|TRBJ2-3|TRBV7-2
TGTGCCAGCAGCTTAGAGGGACTAGCTACAGATACGCAGTATTTT
CASSLEGLATDTQYF
>-|-|TRBJ1-6|TRBV5-1
TGCGCCAGCAGGGACTACCCTAATTCACCCCTCCACTTT
CASRDYPNSPLHF
>-|-|TRBJ2-2|TRBV6-1
TGTGCCAGCAGTGCCCGGGACACCGGGGAGCTGTTTTTT
CASSARDTGELFF
>-|-|TRBJ2-3|TRBV10-3
TGTGCCATCAGCCTGGAGAGGGAGATAGATACGCAGTATTTT
CAISLEREIDTQYF
>once|TRBD2|TRBJ2-3|TRBV5-4
TGTGCCAGCAGCAAAAGACTAGCGGGGGGAGGCACAGATACGCAGTATTTT
CASSKRLAGGGTDTQYF
>-|-|TRBJ1-2|TRBV7-9
TGTTCCAGCAGCTCAATGCGGGACAACTATGGCTACACCTTC
CSSSSMRDNYGYTF